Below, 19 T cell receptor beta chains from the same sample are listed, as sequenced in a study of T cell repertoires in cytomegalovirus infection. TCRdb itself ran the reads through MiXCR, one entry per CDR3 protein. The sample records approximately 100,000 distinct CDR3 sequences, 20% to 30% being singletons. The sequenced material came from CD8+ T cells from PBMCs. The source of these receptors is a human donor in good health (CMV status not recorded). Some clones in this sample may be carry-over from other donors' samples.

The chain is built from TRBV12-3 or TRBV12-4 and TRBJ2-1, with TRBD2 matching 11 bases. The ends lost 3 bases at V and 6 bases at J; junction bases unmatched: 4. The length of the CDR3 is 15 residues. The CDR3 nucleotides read TGTGCCAGCAGTTTCGAGACTAGCGGGACCAATGAGCAGTTCTTC. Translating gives CASSFETSGTNEQFF.

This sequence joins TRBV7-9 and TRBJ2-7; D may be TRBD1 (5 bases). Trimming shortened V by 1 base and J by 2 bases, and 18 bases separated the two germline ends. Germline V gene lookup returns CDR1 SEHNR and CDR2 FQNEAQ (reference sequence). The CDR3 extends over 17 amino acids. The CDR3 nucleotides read TGTGCCAGCAGCTTAGGGTACGGTAGGGAAGGGGCCTACGAGCAGTACTTC. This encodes CASSLGYGREGAYEQYF.

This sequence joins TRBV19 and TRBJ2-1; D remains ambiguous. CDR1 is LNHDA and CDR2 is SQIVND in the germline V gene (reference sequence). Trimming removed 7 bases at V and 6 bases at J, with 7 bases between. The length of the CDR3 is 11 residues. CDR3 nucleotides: TGTGCCAGTACCCCCGGCAATGAGCAGTTCTTC. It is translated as CASTPGNEQFF. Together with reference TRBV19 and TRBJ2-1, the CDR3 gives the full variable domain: DGGITQSPKYLFRKEGQNVTLSCEQNLNHDAMYWYRQDPGQGLRLIYYSQIVNDFQKGDIAEGYSVSREKKESFPLTVTSAQKNPTAFYLCASTPGNEQFFGPGTRLTVL.

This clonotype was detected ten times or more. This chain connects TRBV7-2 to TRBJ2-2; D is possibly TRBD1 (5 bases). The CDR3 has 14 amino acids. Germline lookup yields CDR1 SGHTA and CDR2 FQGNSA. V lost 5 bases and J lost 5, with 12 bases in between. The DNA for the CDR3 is TGTGCCAGCAGCGCCAGGGTGGGGACCGGGGAGCTGTTTTTT. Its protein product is CASSARVGTGELFF.

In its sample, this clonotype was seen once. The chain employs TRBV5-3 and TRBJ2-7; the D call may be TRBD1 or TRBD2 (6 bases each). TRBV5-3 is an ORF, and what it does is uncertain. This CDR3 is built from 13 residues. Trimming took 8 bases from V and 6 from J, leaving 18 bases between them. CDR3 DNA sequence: TGTGCCAGCAGCCCGGGGGCCCTGGGCGAGCAGTACTTC. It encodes CASSPGALGEQYF.

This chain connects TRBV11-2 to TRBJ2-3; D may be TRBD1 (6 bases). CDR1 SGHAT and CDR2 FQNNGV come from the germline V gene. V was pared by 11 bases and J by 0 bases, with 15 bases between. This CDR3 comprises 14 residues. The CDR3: CAATDRTSTDTQYF. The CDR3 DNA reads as TGTGCCGCTACGGACAGAACTAGCACAGATACGCAGTATTTT.

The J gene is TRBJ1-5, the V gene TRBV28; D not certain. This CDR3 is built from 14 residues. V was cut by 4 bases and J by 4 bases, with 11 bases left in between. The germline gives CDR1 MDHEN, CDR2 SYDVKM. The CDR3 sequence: CASSSRINNQPQHF. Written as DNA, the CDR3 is TGTGCCAGCAGTTCCCGGATAAATAATCAGCCCCAGCATTTT.

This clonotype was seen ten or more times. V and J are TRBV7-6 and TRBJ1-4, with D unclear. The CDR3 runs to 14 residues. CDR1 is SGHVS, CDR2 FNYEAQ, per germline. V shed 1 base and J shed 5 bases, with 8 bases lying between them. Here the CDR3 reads CASSLGGPNEKLFF. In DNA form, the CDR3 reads TGTGCCAGCAGCTTAGGGGGTCCCAATGAAAAACTGTTTTTT.

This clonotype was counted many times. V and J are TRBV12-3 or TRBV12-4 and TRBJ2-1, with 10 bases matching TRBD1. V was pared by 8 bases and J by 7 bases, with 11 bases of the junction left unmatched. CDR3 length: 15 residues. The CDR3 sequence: CASFETGGANNEQFF. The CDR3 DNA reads TGTGCCAGCTTCGAGACAGGGGGCGCGAATAATGAGCAGTTCTTC.

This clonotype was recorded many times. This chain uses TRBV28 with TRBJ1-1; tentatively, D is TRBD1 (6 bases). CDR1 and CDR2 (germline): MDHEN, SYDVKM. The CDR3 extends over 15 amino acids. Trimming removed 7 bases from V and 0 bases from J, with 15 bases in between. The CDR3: CASTLGASMNTEAFF. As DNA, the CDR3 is TGTGCCAGCACTCTGGGGGCCTCCATGAACACTGAAGCTTTCTTT.

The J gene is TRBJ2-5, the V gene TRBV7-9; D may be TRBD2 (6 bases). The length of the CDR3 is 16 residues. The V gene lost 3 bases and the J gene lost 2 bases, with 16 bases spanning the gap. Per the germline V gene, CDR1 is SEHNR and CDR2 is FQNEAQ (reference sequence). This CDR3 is CASSFSTSLSQETQYF. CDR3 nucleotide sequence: TGTGCCAGCAGCTTTAGTACTAGCCTGTCTCAAGAGACCCAGTACTTC.

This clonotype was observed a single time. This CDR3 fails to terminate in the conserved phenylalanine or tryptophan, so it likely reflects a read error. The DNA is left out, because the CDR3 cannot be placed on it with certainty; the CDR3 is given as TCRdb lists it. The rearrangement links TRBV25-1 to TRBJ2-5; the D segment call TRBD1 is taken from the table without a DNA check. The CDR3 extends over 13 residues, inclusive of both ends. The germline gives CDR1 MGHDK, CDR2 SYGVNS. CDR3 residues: CASSSGTGGGWCL.

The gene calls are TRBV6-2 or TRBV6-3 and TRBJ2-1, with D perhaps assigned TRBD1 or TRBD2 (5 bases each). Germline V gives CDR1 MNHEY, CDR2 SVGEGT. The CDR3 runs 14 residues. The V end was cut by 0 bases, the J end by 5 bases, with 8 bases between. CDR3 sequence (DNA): TGTGCCAGCAGTTACTCAGGGACCCACAATGAGCAGTTCTTC. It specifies CASSYSGTHNEQFF.

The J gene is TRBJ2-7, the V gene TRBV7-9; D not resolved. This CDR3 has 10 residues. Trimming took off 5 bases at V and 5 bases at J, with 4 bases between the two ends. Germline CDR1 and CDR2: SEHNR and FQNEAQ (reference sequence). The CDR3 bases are TGTGCCAGCAGCCCCCACGAGCAGTACTTC. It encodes CASSPHEQYF.

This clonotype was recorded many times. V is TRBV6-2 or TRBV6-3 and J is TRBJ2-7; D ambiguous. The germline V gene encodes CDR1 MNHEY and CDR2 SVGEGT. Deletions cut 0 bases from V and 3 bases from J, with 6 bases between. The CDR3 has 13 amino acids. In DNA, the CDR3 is TGTGCCAGCAGTTACTCGAGAGGCTACGAGCAGTACTTC. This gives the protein CASSYSRGYEQYF.

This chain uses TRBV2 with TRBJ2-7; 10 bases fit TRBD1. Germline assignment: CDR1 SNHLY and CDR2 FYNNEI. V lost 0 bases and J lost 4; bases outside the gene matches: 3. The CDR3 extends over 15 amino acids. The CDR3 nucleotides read TGTGCCAGCAGTGAAGCGGGACAGGGGAATTACGAGCAGTACTTC. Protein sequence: CASSEAGQGNYEQYF. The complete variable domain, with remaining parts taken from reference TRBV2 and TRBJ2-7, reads EPEVTQTPSHQVTQMGQEVILRCVPISNHLYFYWYRQILGQKVEFLVSFYNNEISEKSEIFDDQFSVERPDGSNFTLKIRSTKLEDSAMYFCASSEAGQGNYEQYFGPGTRLTVT.

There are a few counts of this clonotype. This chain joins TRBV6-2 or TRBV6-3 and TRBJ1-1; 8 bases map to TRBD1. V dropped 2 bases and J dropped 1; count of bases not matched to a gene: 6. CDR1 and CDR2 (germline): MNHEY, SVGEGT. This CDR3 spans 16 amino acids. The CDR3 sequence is CASSYDRGRTNTEAFF. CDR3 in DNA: TGTGCCAGCAGTTACGACAGGGGCCGCACGAACACTGAAGCTTTCTTT.

The CDR3 DNA follows: TGCGCCAGCAGCTTGAAACAGGGTGGCACCGGGGAGCTGTTTTTT. Translating gives CASSLKQGGTGELFF. The chain employs TRBV5-1 and TRBJ2-2, with TRBD1 as a possible D gene (6 bases). CDR3 size: 15 residues. Trimming pared 1 base from V and 4 bases from J, leaving 11 bases between. Germline lookup yields CDR1 SGHRS and CDR2 YFSETQ. Based on the CDR3 plus reference TRBV5-1 and TRBJ2-2, the full variable domain is KAGVTQTPRYLIKTRGQQVTLSCSPISGHRSVSWYQQTPGQGLQFLFEYFSETQRNKGNFPGRFSGRQFSNSRSEMNVSTLELGDSALYLCASSLKQGGTGELFFGEGSRLTVL.

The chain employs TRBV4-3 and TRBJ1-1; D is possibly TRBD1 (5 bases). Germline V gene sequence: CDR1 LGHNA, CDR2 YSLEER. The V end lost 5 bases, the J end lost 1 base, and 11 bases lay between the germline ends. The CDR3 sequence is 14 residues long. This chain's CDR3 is CASSSGVENTEAFF. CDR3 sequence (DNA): TGCGCCAGCAGCTCGGGGGTGGAGAACACTGAAGCTTTCTTT.